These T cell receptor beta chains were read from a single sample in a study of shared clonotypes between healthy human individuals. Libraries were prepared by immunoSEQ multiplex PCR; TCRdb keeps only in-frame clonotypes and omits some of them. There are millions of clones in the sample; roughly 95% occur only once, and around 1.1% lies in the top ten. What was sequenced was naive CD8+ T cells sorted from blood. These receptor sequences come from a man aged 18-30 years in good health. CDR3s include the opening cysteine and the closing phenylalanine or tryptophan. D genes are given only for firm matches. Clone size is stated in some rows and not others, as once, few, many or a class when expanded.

CDR3nt: TGTGCCAGCAGCTTATCGACTAGCTCCTACGAGCAGTACTTC; CDR3aa: CASSLSTSSYEQYF; j_gene: TRBJ2-7; d_gene: -; v_gene: TRBV7-9; abundance: -
CDR3nt: TGTGCCAGCAGCTTAGGGGTCGGGAGGGCGAGCGAGCAGTTCTTC; CDR3aa: CASSLGVGRASEQFF; j_gene: TRBJ2-1; d_gene: TRBD2; v_gene: TRBV7-9; abundance: -
CDR3nt: TGTGCCAGCAGCTTAGGGACTTATATCGACACAGATACGCAGTATTTT; CDR3aa: CASSLGTYIDTDTQYF; j_gene: TRBJ2-3; d_gene: -; v_gene: TRBV7-9; abundance: -
CDR3nt: TGTGCCAGCAGCTTGGTAGCGGGAGTCGTTTACGAGCAGTACTTC; CDR3aa: CASSLVAGVVYEQYF; j_gene: TRBJ2-7; d_gene: TRBD2; v_gene: TRBV5-6; abundance: -
CDR3nt: TGTGCCAGCAGTGAGATGGGATACGGGGAGCTGTTTTTT; CDR3aa: CASSEMGYGELFF; j_gene: TRBJ2-2; d_gene: -; v_gene: TRBV25-1; abundance: -
CDR3nt: TGTGCCAGCAGCTTATTTCCATTATCAACAGGGGACCAGCCCCAGCATTTT; CDR3aa: CASSLFPLSTGDQPQHF; j_gene: TRBJ1-5; d_gene: TRBD1; v_gene: TRBV7-2; abundance: -
CDR3nt: TGTGCCAGCAGTTTAGGAACAGGGGGGTTCTACAATGAGCAGTTCTTC; CDR3aa: CASSLGTGGFYNEQFF; j_gene: TRBJ2-1; d_gene: TRBD1; v_gene: TRBV27; abundance: -
CDR3nt: TGTGCCAGCAGCCACTTTGAAGGGGGGGCCCACGAGCAGTACTTC; CDR3aa: CASSHFEGGAHEQYF; j_gene: TRBJ2-7; d_gene: -; v_gene: TRBV7-9; abundance: -
CDR3nt: TGTGCCAGCAGTGAATACCAAGGTATAGAAACCTACGAGCAGTACTTC; CDR3aa: CASSEYQGIETYEQYF; j_gene: TRBJ2-7; d_gene: -; v_gene: TRBV6-1; abundance: once
CDR3nt: TGTGCCAGCAGTTCTATTATGAACACTGAAGCTTTCTTT; CDR3aa: CASSSIMNTEAFF; j_gene: TRBJ1-1; d_gene: -; v_gene: TRBV2; abundance: -
CDR3nt: TGTGCCAGCAGCCCACGGGAACCCGAAGCTTTCTTT; CDR3aa: CASSPREPEAFF; j_gene: TRBJ1-1; d_gene: -; v_gene: TRBV5-5; abundance: -
CDR3nt: TGTGCCAGCAGTTACTCACGCGGCGACACAGATACGCAGTATTTT; CDR3aa: CASSYSRGDTDTQYF; j_gene: TRBJ2-3; d_gene: -; v_gene: TRBV6-5; abundance: -
CDR3nt: TGTGCCAGCAGCTCGACAGGGGCGCAAGAGACCCAGTACTTC; CDR3aa: CASSSTGAQETQYF; j_gene: TRBJ2-5; d_gene: TRBD1; v_gene: TRBV7-9; abundance: -
CDR3nt: TGTGCCAGCAGTTACTCAACGGAGTACAATGAGCAGTTCTTC; CDR3aa: CASSYSTEYNEQFF; j_gene: TRBJ2-1; d_gene: -; v_gene: TRBV6-5; abundance: -
CDR3nt: TGTGCCTGGACCTCACCGGGACTAGCGCCGTCCTACGAGCAGTACTTC; CDR3aa: CAWTSPGLAPSYEQYF; j_gene: TRBJ2-7; d_gene: TRBD2; v_gene: TRBV30; abundance: -
CDR3nt: TGTGCCATCAGTGAGGGACGGGAATACGAGCAGTACTTC; CDR3aa: CAISEGREYEQYF; j_gene: TRBJ2-7; d_gene: -; v_gene: TRBV10-3; abundance: once
CDR3nt: TGTGCCAGCAGCACGTGGGACAACAATCAGCCCCAGCATTTT; CDR3aa: CASSTWDNNQPQHF; j_gene: TRBJ1-5; d_gene: -; v_gene: TRBV28; abundance: -
CDR3nt: TGTGCCAGCAGCGCAAACAGGGCCACTGAAGCTTTCTTT; CDR3aa: CASSANRATEAFF; j_gene: TRBJ1-1; d_gene: -; v_gene: TRBV11-2; abundance: -
CDR3nt: TGTGCCACCAGCAGAGTGGGGGAAAGCTACGAGCAGTACTTC; CDR3aa: CATSRVGESYEQYF; j_gene: TRBJ2-7; d_gene: -; v_gene: TRBV15; abundance: -
CDR3nt: TGTGCCAGCAGCCCTCGCCCGGGCTACGAGCAGTACTTC; CDR3aa: CASSPRPGYEQYF; j_gene: TRBJ2-7; d_gene: -; v_gene: TRBV14; abundance: once
CDR3nt: TGTGCCAGCTCACCAGGTCCAGGGGGCGGGTACGAGCAGTACTTC; CDR3aa: CASSPGPGGGYEQYF; j_gene: TRBJ2-7; d_gene: TRBD1; v_gene: TRBV18; abundance: -
CDR3nt: TGTGCCAGCAGCTTCGGGGGTCTCGCTTCTGAAGAGACCCAGTACTTC; CDR3aa: CASSFGGLASEETQYF; j_gene: TRBJ2-5; d_gene: -; v_gene: TRBV5-6; abundance: -
CDR3nt: TGTGCCAGCAGCGTGGGGGCTGATACGCAGTATTTT; CDR3aa: CASSVGADTQYF; j_gene: TRBJ2-3; d_gene: -; v_gene: TRBV5-6; abundance: -
CDR3nt: TGTGCCAGCAGTCTAGGGTCCGCCTACGAGCAGTACTTC; CDR3aa: CASSLGSAYEQYF; j_gene: TRBJ2-7; d_gene: -; v_gene: TRBV7-9; abundance: -
CDR3nt: TGTGCCAGCAGTTTAATCGCGAGCTACGAGCAGTACTTC; CDR3aa: CASSLIASYEQYF; j_gene: TRBJ2-7; d_gene: -; v_gene: TRBV27; abundance: -
CDR3nt: TGCGCCAGCAGCTTGGACAGGGGGCTCTACGAGCAGTACTTC; CDR3aa: CASSLDRGLYEQYF; j_gene: TRBJ2-7; d_gene: TRBD1; v_gene: TRBV5-1; abundance: -
CDR3nt: TGTGCCAGCAGCCCACGACAGGGGGCGAACACTGAAGCTTTCTTT; CDR3aa: CASSPRQGANTEAFF; j_gene: TRBJ1-1; d_gene: TRBD1; v_gene: TRBV7-9; abundance: -
CDR3nt: TGTGCCAGCACCAGACTAGCGGGAGGGACAGATACGCAGTATTTT; CDR3aa: CASTRLAGGTDTQYF; j_gene: TRBJ2-3; d_gene: TRBD2; v_gene: TRBV7-2; abundance: -
CDR3nt: TGTGCCAGCAGCTTCGGACAGGGGGCTTGGGGCTACACCTTC; CDR3aa: CASSFGQGAWGYTF; j_gene: TRBJ1-2; d_gene: TRBD1; v_gene: TRBV7-8; abundance: once
CDR3nt: TGCGCCAGCAGCCAAGGGGGCGCGGGACAGGGAGAACTTGGCTATGGCTACACCTTC; CDR3aa: CASSQGGAGQGELGYGYTF; j_gene: TRBJ1-2; d_gene: TRBD1; v_gene: TRBV4-1; abundance: -
CDR3nt: TGCGCCAGCAGCCACCCTTGGGAGGGGAACTATGGCTACACCTTC; CDR3aa: CASSHPWEGNYGYTF; j_gene: TRBJ1-2; d_gene: -; v_gene: TRBV4-1; abundance: -
CDR3nt: TGTGCCAGCAGTGAAGAAAGTTTTAGCACAGATACGCAGTATTTT; CDR3aa: CASSEESFSTDTQYF; j_gene: TRBJ2-3; d_gene: -; v_gene: TRBV2; abundance: once
CDR3nt: TGTGCCAGTGCAAGCCCTGGACAGGGGGAGACCCAGTACTTC; CDR3aa: CASASPGQGETQYF; j_gene: TRBJ2-5; d_gene: TRBD1; v_gene: TRBV6-1; abundance: -
CDR3nt: TGCGCCAGCAGCCAAGGTCCGGAAGGTCCGGACAATGAGCAGTTCTTC; CDR3aa: CASSQGPEGPDNEQFF; j_gene: TRBJ2-1; d_gene: -; v_gene: TRBV4-3; abundance: -
CDR3nt: TGTGCCAGCAGGGCAGTCGCGCGGGGGCTCCTAGGAGAGACCCAGTACTTC; CDR3aa: CASRAVARGLLGETQYF; j_gene: TRBJ2-5; d_gene: -; v_gene: TRBV27; abundance: -
CDR3nt: TGCGCCAGCAGCCTGGGACAGGGGGCCCAGAATCAGCCCCAGCATTTT; CDR3aa: CASSLGQGAQNQPQHF; j_gene: TRBJ1-5; d_gene: TRBD1; v_gene: TRBV5-1; abundance: -
CDR3nt: TGTGCCAGCAGCCAAGATTACGCGGGTGAGGAGACCCAGTACTTC; CDR3aa: CASSQDYAGEETQYF; j_gene: TRBJ2-5; d_gene: -; v_gene: TRBV4-2; abundance: -
CDR3nt: TGTGCCATCAGTGAGCCAGGACAGTCTGGAAACACCATATATTTT; CDR3aa: CAISEPGQSGNTIYF; j_gene: TRBJ1-3; d_gene: -; v_gene: TRBV10-3; abundance: -
CDR3nt: TGTGCCAGCAGCTTCGGGACAGGGGAGCCCGAGCAGTACTTC; CDR3aa: CASSFGTGEPEQYF; j_gene: TRBJ2-7; d_gene: TRBD1; v_gene: TRBV7-9; abundance: -
CDR3nt: TGTGCCAGCAGCGTAGATGGGGGGGGCACCTCCTACGAGCAGTACTTC; CDR3aa: CASSVDGGGTSYEQYF; j_gene: TRBJ2-7; d_gene: -; v_gene: TRBV9; abundance: -
CDR3nt: TGTGCCAGCAGCCAAGTAGGGGGACTGGATGAGCAGTTCTTC; CDR3aa: CASSQVGGLDEQFF; j_gene: TRBJ2-1; d_gene: -; v_gene: TRBV14; abundance: -
CDR3nt: TGTGCCTTTAACCTTGTCGGGACAGAGAACTACCAAATGAACACTGAAGCTTTCTTT; CDR3aa: CAFNLVGTENYQMNTEAFF; j_gene: TRBJ1-1; d_gene: -; v_gene: TRBV21-1; abundance: -
CDR3nt: TGTGCCAGCAGCTTGGAAGGGGGACAAGAGACCCAGTACTTC; CDR3aa: CASSLEGGQETQYF; j_gene: TRBJ2-5; d_gene: -; v_gene: TRBV5-6; abundance: -
CDR3nt: TGTGCCAGCAGTAGCCTCTGGGGGAGCAATCAGCCCCAGCATTTT; CDR3aa: CASSSLWGSNQPQHF; j_gene: TRBJ1-5; d_gene: -; v_gene: TRBV27; abundance: -
CDR3nt: TGTGCCAGCAGCCAAGGGCGGACAGGGGTCAATGAGCAGTTCTTC; CDR3aa: CASSQGRTGVNEQFF; j_gene: TRBJ2-1; d_gene: TRBD1; v_gene: TRBV2; abundance: -
CDR3nt: TGTGCCAGCAGCTTTTTTGTGGGGGTATATGACAATGAGCAGTTCTTC; CDR3aa: CASSFFVGVYDNEQFF; j_gene: TRBJ2-1; d_gene: -; v_gene: TRBV5-8; abundance: -
CDR3nt: TGCGCCAGCAGCCGTCAGTCTAAAGTCACCCCCCAAGAGACCCAGTACTTC; CDR3aa: CASSRQSKVTPQETQYF; j_gene: TRBJ2-5; d_gene: -; v_gene: TRBV4-1; abundance: -
CDR3nt: TGTGCCAGTAGTATAGCCTCAAACTCCTACGAGCAGTACTTC; CDR3aa: CASSIASNSYEQYF; j_gene: TRBJ2-7; d_gene: -; v_gene: TRBV19; abundance: -
CDR3nt: TGTGCCAGCAGCTTAGGGCAGAACACTGAAGCTTTCTTT; CDR3aa: CASSLGQNTEAFF; j_gene: TRBJ1-1; d_gene: -; v_gene: TRBV11-3; abundance: -
CDR3nt: TGTGCCAGCAGCCACATCGCGGACAGCTCCTACGAGCAGTACTTC; CDR3aa: CASSHIADSSYEQYF; j_gene: TRBJ2-7; d_gene: -; v_gene: TRBV6-5; abundance: -
CDR3nt: TGTGCCAGCAGTTACTCGACTAGCGGGACCGGGTACGAGCAGTACTTC; CDR3aa: CASSYSTSGTGYEQYF; j_gene: TRBJ2-7; d_gene: TRBD2; v_gene: TRBV6-5; abundance: -
CDR3nt: TGCGCCAGCAGCCAGGGGGAGGCAGTAGATTCACCCCTCCACTTT; CDR3aa: CASSQGEAVDSPLHF; j_gene: TRBJ1-6; d_gene: -; v_gene: TRBV4-1; abundance: -
CDR3nt: TGTGCCAGCAGCCCGAGACAGGGGAACACTGAAGCTTTCTTT; CDR3aa: CASSPRQGNTEAFF; j_gene: TRBJ1-1; d_gene: TRBD1; v_gene: TRBV7-3; abundance: -